One sample yielded the 22 T cell receptor beta chains listed below, sequenced in a study of beta chain features in type 1 diabetes. Study conclusions and caveats: In every one of the four CD4+ subsets, TCRB CDR3s were moderately but significantly shorter in Type 1 diabetes patients.

These receptors lack a known antigen. Expressed TCRB transcripts got sequenced, as all isolated RNA was reverse transcribed. TCRdb's table, derived via immunoSEQ multiplex PCR, lists solely in-frame clones and lacks some. The table lists 40,000 to 65,000 clones, 55% to 80% of them singletons. Sequences were obtained from stem cell memory CD4+ T cells from blood. These receptors were collected from a woman aged 25 to 39 with type 1 diabetes.

The V gene is TRBV4-2, the J gene TRBJ2-3, with 8 bases identical to TRBD2. CDR3 length: 16 amino acids. With V trimmed by 2 bases and J by 1 base, 5 bases remained unmatched. The germline V gene encodes CDR1 LGHNA and CDR2 YNFKEQ. The CDR3 DNA is TGTGCCAGCAGCCAATCATCCGGGAGGGGCACAGATACGCAGTATTTT. Translating it yields CASSQSSGRGTDTQYF.

This clone was counted a single time. This chain links TRBV9 with TRBJ2-2, with no clear D. V was pared by 1 base and J by 1 base, with 11 bases between. Germline CDR1 reads SGDLS; CDR2 reads YYNGEE. The CDR3 totals 16 residues. The CDR3 coding sequence is TGTGCCAGCAGCGTAAGTCTAGTCCAGAACACCGGGGAGCTGTTTTTT. Translating gives CASSVSLVQNTGELFF.

The genes are TRBV11-3 and TRBJ1-1; the D gene is possibly TRBD1 (6 bases). The CDR3 loop spans 15 amino acids. The germline V gene has CDR1 SGHNT and CDR2 YENEEA. Deletions cut 1 base from V and 5 bases from J, with 14 bases between. CDR3 nucleotides: TGTGCCAGCAGCTTAGGGGGGCAGGGGAGAACTGAAGCTTTCTTT. Protein: CASSLGGQGRTEAFF.

This chain joins TRBV19 and TRBJ1-2; 7 bases map to TRBD1. Germline CDR1 LNHDA, CDR2 SQIVND (reference sequence). The CDR3 runs to 14 residues. J was trimmed by 5 bases and V by 7 bases; bases with no gene match: 10. CDR3 region: CASKVTGTEYGYTF. CDR3 nucleotide sequence: TGTGCCAGTAAGGTAACCGGGACAGAATATGGCTACACCTTC.

V is TRBV5-4 and J is TRBJ2-5; possible D gene TRBD2, 5 bases. CDR3 length equals 16 residues. V lost 0 bases and J 3 bases, leaving 15 bases between the germline ends. The V gene's germline CDR1 is SGHNT and CDR2 YYREEE (reference sequence). CDR3 region: CASSLEAGHGKETQYF. The CDR3 region has the DNA TGTGCCAGCAGCTTGGAGGCGGGTCACGGAAAAGAGACCCAGTACTTC.

The chain joins TRBV5-4 to TRBJ2-1; 7 bases agree with TRBD2. The CDR3 runs 15 residues. V trimming: 3 bases; J trimming: 10 bases; junction bases outside the gene matches: 13. Germline CDR1 is SGHNT and CDR2 is YYREEE (reference sequence). DNA of the CDR3: TGTGCCAGCAGCTCCGGGGGGACCGAAGCTCGGGAGCAGTTCTTC. Amino acids: CASSSGGTEAREQFF.

This rearrangement joins TRBV18 to TRBJ2-1; 8 bases are shared with TRBD1. The germline V gene encodes CDR1 KGHSH and CDR2 LQKENI. V shed 4 bases and J 2 bases; nucleotides not matched to a gene: 7. This CDR3 is 16 amino acids long. The CDR3 DNA is TGTGCCAGCTCACGTGATACAGGGGGTACCTACAATGAGCAGTTCTTC. Amino acids: CASSRDTGGTYNEQFF.

The gene calls are TRBV27 and TRBJ2-3; TRBD2 might be the D (6 bases). CDR1 is MNHEY and CDR2 is SMNVEV in the germline V gene (reference sequence). The ends were cut back, 8 bases at V and 2 bases at J, with 11 bases in the middle. The length of the CDR3 is 13 residues. In DNA form, the CDR3 reads TGTGCCAGCCGCGCGGGAAACACAGATACGCAGTATTTT. Translating it yields CASRAGNTDTQYF.

The chain carries TRBV6-1 and TRBJ1-1; tentative D call: TRBD1 (6 bases). In germline, CDR1 is MNHNS, CDR2 SASEGT. The CDR3 runs 13 residues. V lost 2 bases to trimming and J lost 5 bases, with 9 bases between them. The CDR3 region is CASSEPGETEAFF. Here the CDR3 DNA reads TGTGCCAGCAGTGAACCAGGGGAAACTGAAGCTTTCTTT.

This chain links TRBV7-9 with TRBJ2-3, with TRBD1 matching 8 bases. The J segment lost 6 bases and the V segment lost 5 bases, leaving 10 bases of the junction unmatched. The CDR3 loop spans 15 amino acids. The germline gives CDR1 SEHNR, CDR2 FQNEAQ (reference sequence). CDR3 region: CASSPGQGRVDTQYF. The CDR3 DNA follows: TGTGCCAGCAGCCCCGGACAGGGACGAGTGGATACGCAGTATTTT.

A few counts support this clone. The rearrangement links TRBV7-2 to TRBJ2-3; TRBD1 matches at 8 bases. The length of the CDR3 is 15 residues. The V gene end was trimmed by 5 bases and the J gene end by 3 bases; junction bases not matched to a gene: 7. Germline V gives CDR1 SGHTA, CDR2 FQGNSA. CDR3 in DNA: TGTGCCAGCAGCACAACTACAGGGGGGACAGATACGCAGTATTTT. Amino acid sequence: CASSTTTGGTDTQYF.

The chain employs TRBV14 and TRBJ2-5; 9 bases fit TRBD1. CDR3 size: 15 residues. The germline V gene has CDR1 SGHDN and CDR2 FVKESK. J gave up 6 bases and V 6 bases, and 11 bases lay outside the gene matches. The CDR3 sequence is CASSLTGGVGKTQYF. CDR3 sequence (DNA): TGTGCCAGCAGTCTTACAGGGGGCGTTGGGAAGACCCAGTACTTC. The variable domain in full, with the rest retrieved from reference TRBV14 and TRBJ2-5, is EAGVTQFPSHSVIEKGQTVTLRCDPISGHDNLYWYRRVMGKEIKFLLHFVKESKQDESGMPNNRFLAERTGGTYSTLKVQPAELEDSGVYFCASSLTGGVGKTQYFGPGTRLLVL.

This clone was seen a handful of times. The J gene is TRBJ2-7, the V gene TRBV18, with TRBD1 identical over 7 bases. Germline-derived CDR1 and CDR2 are KGHSH and LQKENI. The CDR3 has 14 residues. The trim removed 0 bases at V and 4 bases at J, leaving 3 bases unmatched. CDR3 amino acids: CASSPPGQPYEQYF. The CDR3 bases are TGTGCCAGCTCACCACCGGGACAGCCTTACGAGCAGTACTTC. Supplemented by reference TRBV18 and TRBJ2-7, the full variable domain reads NAGVMQNPRHLVRRRGQEARLRCSPMKGHSHVYWYRQLPEEGLKFMVYLQKENIIDESGMPKERFSAEFPKEGPSILRIQQVVRGDSAAYFCASSPPGQPYEQYFGPGTRLTVT.

There are a few counts of this clone. The chain carries TRBV18 and TRBJ1-2; maybe TRBD1 (6 bases). CDR1 and CDR2 from the germline V gene are KGHSH and LQKENI. V lost 2 bases to trimming and J lost 8 bases, with 21 bases between them. This CDR3 is 16 amino acids long. Here the CDR3 reads CASSPTQGTQARGYTF. The CDR3 DNA sequence: TGTGCCAGCTCACCAACCCAGGGGACGCAAGCGAGGGGCTACACCTTC. The whole variable domain, filled in from reference TRBV18 and TRBJ1-2, reads NAGVMQNPRHLVRRRGQEARLRCSPMKGHSHVYWYRQLPEEGLKFMVYLQKENIIDESGMPKERFSAEFPKEGPSILRIQQVVRGDSAAYFCASSPTQGTQARGYTFGSGTRLTVV.

This clone was picked up a small number of times. This sequence joins TRBV7-3 and TRBJ2-1, with 13 bases matching TRBD2. There are 16 residues in the CDR3. After removal of 0 bases from V and 5 bases from J, the junction contained 1 base not matched to a gene. The germline CDR1 and CDR2 sequences are SGHTA and FQGTGA. CDR3 in amino acids: CASSLTGTSGNNEQFF. The DNA of the CDR3 is TGTGCCAGCAGCTTAACCGGGACTAGCGGGAACAATGAGCAGTTCTTC.

This rearrangement joins TRBV7-9 to TRBJ2-5, with 7 bases matching TRBD2. CDR1 is SEHNR, CDR2 FQNEAQ, per germline (reference sequence). CDR3 length: 15 residues. Trimming took 3 bases from V and 0 from J; bases not matched to a gene: 4. CDR3 DNA sequence: TGTGCCAGCAGCTTTAGGGAGGGCTACCAAGAGACCCAGTACTTC. This encodes CASSFREGYQETQYF.

V and J are TRBV18 and TRBJ2-1; TRBD2 aligns across 8 bases. CDR3 length: 15 residues. In germline, CDR1 is KGHSH, CDR2 LQKENI. Trimming at V came to 4 bases and at J to 3 bases, leaving 5 bases not matched to a gene. CDR3 in DNA: TGTGCCAGCTCACGAGCGGGAGACCTCTACAATGAGCAGTTCTTC. This sequence encodes CASSRAGDLYNEQFF. The entire variable domain, with the rest obtained from reference TRBV18 and TRBJ2-1, is as follows: NAGVMQNPRHLVRRRGQEARLRCSPMKGHSHVYWYRQLPEEGLKFMVYLQKENIIDESGMPKERFSAEFPKEGPSILRIQQVVRGDSAAYFCASSRAGDLYNEQFFGPGTRLTVL.

The rearrangement uses TRBV27 and TRBJ2-1, with D unresolved. The V end was cut by 5 bases, the J end by 4 bases, with 6 bases between. Looked up from germline, CDR1 is MNHEY and CDR2 is SMNVEV (reference sequence). The CDR3 extends over 12 amino acids. The CDR3 region has the DNA TGTGCCAGCAGTGCGACTTACAATGAGCAGTTCTTC. Translated, it gives CASSATYNEQFF.

In nucleotides, the CDR3 is TGTGCCAGCAGCCTAGTCAATGAGCAGTTCTTC. Its protein product is CASSLVNEQFF. The chain combines TRBV2 with TRBJ2-1; D is uncertain. The germline V and J ends were trimmed by 6 bases and 6 bases, with 6 bases remaining between them. The CDR3 consists of 11 residues. Germline V lookup: CDR1 SNHLY, CDR2 FYNNEI.

The rearrangement links TRBV29-1 to TRBJ1-1; no firm D call. Trimming left V 7 bases short and J 1 base short, with 7 bases between. Germline-derived CDR1 and CDR2 are SQVTM and ANQGSEA. CDR3 size: 11 residues. CDR3 sequence reads: CSGFRNTEAFF. CDR3 coding DNA: TGCAGCGGGTTCAGGAACACTGAAGCTTTCTTT.

The chain has TRBV5-4 and TRBJ2-3; TRBD2 agrees at 12 bases. CDR3 size: 16 residues. V trimming: 2 bases; J trimming: 3 bases; junction bases outside the gene matches: 4. The germline CDR1 and CDR2 sequences are SGHNT and YYREEE (reference sequence). The CDR3 region is CASSLILAGGTDTQYF. Here the CDR3 DNA reads TGTGCCAGCAGCTTAATACTAGCGGGAGGTACAGATACGCAGTATTTT.

This chain connects TRBV7-3 to TRBJ2-1, with D perhaps matching TRBD2 (5 bases). Germline values: CDR1 SGHTA, CDR2 FQGTGA. The V end lost 8 bases, the J end lost 5 bases, and 13 bases lay between the germline ends. This CDR3 comprises 13 residues. CDR3 nucleotides: TGTGCCAGCTCCGCGGGTCTTAACAATGAGCAGTTCTTC. The encoded protein is CASSAGLNNEQFF.